Listed here are 28 T cell receptor beta chains from one sample, sequenced in a study of blood T cell repertoires in COVID-19. Clones were sequenced by immunoSEQ multiplex PCR, and TCRdb holds only the in-frame ones, with some missing. The repertoire holds roughly 200,000 clones, roughly 87% seen once, with about 9.3% in the top ten. Source material: PBMCs or T cells enriched from blood (not recorded which). Receptor source: a man between 18 and 35 years old with acute COVID-19.

CDR3 nucleotide sequence: TGTGCCACCGGTCGGGAGACCCAGTACTTC. Translated, it gives CATGRETQYF. The chain has TRBV19 and TRBJ2-5, with D unclear. This CDR3 has 10 amino acids. Germline V gene sequence: CDR1 LNHDA, CDR2 SQIVND (reference sequence). V was pared by 10 bases and J by 5 bases, with 8 bases between.

This clone was seen just once. The rearrangement joins TRBV9 to TRBJ2-3; TRBD1 aligns across 10 bases. Losses at the gene ends were 0 bases for V and 4 bases for J; bases not matched to a gene: 14. This CDR3 region has 19 residues. Looked up from germline, CDR1 is SGDLS and CDR2 is YYNGEE. DNA of the CDR3: TGTGCCAGCAGCGTAGCTGATCCCCGGGACAGGGGAATTCCAGATACGCAGTATTTT. This translates into CASSVADPRDRGIPDTQYF.

V usage is TRBV5-5 and J usage is TRBJ1-1; D ambiguous. The V gene lost 7 bases and the J gene lost 1 base, with 11 bases spanning the gap. The germline V gene encodes CDR1 SGHKS and CDR2 YYEKEE (reference sequence). CDR3 length: 13 amino acids. The CDR3 coding sequence is TGTGCCAGCGAGGAGGTACCGAACACTGAAGCTTTCTTT. Translating it yields CASEEVPNTEAFF.

This chain connects TRBV10-1 to TRBJ2-1, with 8 bases matching TRBD2. The length of the CDR3 is 16 residues. The V gene end was trimmed by 0 bases and the J gene end by 4 bases; junction bases not matched to a gene: 5. CDR1 is WNHNN and CDR2 is SYGVQD in the germline V gene (reference sequence). Written as DNA, the CDR3 is TGCGCCAGCAGTGAGTCGCCGGCGGGAGGATACAATGAGCAGTTCTTC. Translating it yields CASSESPAGGYNEQFF.

This clone appeared many times. The chain uses TRBV6-4 and TRBJ2-1, with 11 bases aligning to TRBD2. CDR3 length: 15 amino acids. The germline V gene encodes CDR1 MRHNA and CDR2 SNTAGT. V lost 3 bases and J lost 6; bases outside the gene matches: 4. CDR3 protein: CASSEGLAGSNEQFF. The CDR3 nucleotides read TGTGCCAGCAGTGAAGGACTAGCGGGCAGCAATGAGCAGTTCTTC.

The chain uses TRBV19 and TRBJ1-2; D is ambiguous. V dropped 2 bases and J dropped 0 bases, with 13 bases sitting between them. The CDR3 length is 16 residues. Germline CDR1 reads LNHDA; CDR2 reads SQIVND (reference sequence). In DNA form, the CDR3 reads TGTGCCAGTAGTATATTAGAGGTGGGAGCTAACTATGGCTACACCTTC. It codes for CASSILEVGANYGYTF.

This chain connects TRBV20-1 to TRBJ1-1; TRBD1 might be the D (6 bases). Deletions cut 3 bases from V and 4 bases from J, with 6 bases between. Per germline, CDR1 DFQATT and CDR2 SNEGSKA (reference sequence). This CDR3 is built from 11 residues. The DNA for the CDR3 is TGCAGTGCTAGCAGGGGCACTGAAGCTTTCTTT. As protein: CSASRGTEAFF.

The chain employs TRBV27 and TRBJ2-1, with D possibly being TRBD2 (6 bases). There are 15 residues in the CDR3. Trimming stripped 2 bases from V and 1 base from J, with 9 bases between. Germline V gene sequence: CDR1 MNHEY, CDR2 SMNVEV (reference sequence). The CDR3 loop is CASSLGGPSYNEQFF. CDR3 sequence (DNA): TGTGCCAGCAGTTTAGGAGGGCCATCCTACAATGAGCAGTTCTTC.

This rearrangement joins TRBV27 to TRBJ2-4; a weak D match, TRBD1 (5 bases). Germline CDR1 is MNHEY and CDR2 is SMNVEV (reference sequence). The CDR3 is made up of 15 amino acids. V gave up 4 bases and J gave up 0 bases, with 10 bases separating them. Here the CDR3 reads CASSSQGEAKNIQYF. The CDR3 nucleotides are TGTGCCAGCAGTTCACAAGGGGAAGCCAAAAACATTCAGTACTTC.

The rearrangement joins TRBV19 to TRBJ2-4; tentatively, D is TRBD1 (5 bases). From germline, CDR1 is LNHDA and CDR2 SQIVND (reference sequence). The CDR3 has 14 residues. Trimming took 5 bases from V and 7 from J, leaving 15 bases between them. CDR3 nucleotides: TGTGCCAGTAGTTCTATGGACAAGACGAACATTCAGTACTTC. Amino acids: CASSSMDKTNIQYF.

The chain has TRBV10-3 and TRBJ2-7, with TRBD1 matching 8 bases. From germline, CDR1 is ENHRY and CDR2 SYGVKD. The V gene end was trimmed by 6 bases and the J gene end by 9 bases; junction bases not matched to a gene: 16. This CDR3 spans 15 amino acids. The CDR3 coding sequence is TGTGCCATCAGCATAGCGACAGGGGATCAGGGGGCGCAGTACTTC. Residues: CAISIATGDQGAQYF.

This chain connects TRBV7-6 to TRBJ2-2; possibly TRBD2 for D (5 bases). The V gene lost 4 bases and the J gene lost 4 bases, with 10 bases spanning the gap. Per germline, CDR1 SGHVS and CDR2 FNYEAQ. This CDR3 contains 14 residues. The CDR3 here is CASSSSEGTGELFF. CDR3 DNA: TGTGCCAGCAGCTCCTCAGAGGGCACCGGGGAGCTGTTTTTT. The full variable domain, with the rest looked up from reference TRBV7-6 and TRBJ2-2, is GAGVSQSPRYKVTKRGQDVALRCDPISGHVSLYWYRQALGQGPEFLTYFNYEAQQDKSGLPNDRFSAERPEGSISTLTIQRTEQRDSAMYRCASSSSEGTGELFFGEGSRLTVL.

The V call is TRBV7-9, the J call TRBJ2-7; no clear D. CDR3 length: 12 residues. Germline CDR1 is SEHNR and CDR2 is FQNEAQ (reference sequence). V was cut by 5 bases and J by 5 bases, with 10 bases left in between. This CDR3 reads CASSIIRDEQYF. In nucleotides, the CDR3 is TGTGCCAGCAGCATTATACGGGACGAGCAGTACTTC. The full variable domain, with the rest looked up from reference TRBV7-9 and TRBJ2-7, is DTGVSQNPRHKITKRGQNVTFRCDPISEHNRLYWYRQTLGQGPEFLTYFQNEAQLEKSRLLSDRFSAERPKGSFSTLEIQRTEQGDSAMYLCASSIIRDEQYFGPGTRLTVT.

This rearrangement joins TRBV27 to TRBJ2-7, with 9 bases fitting TRBD1. CDR1 and CDR2 from the germline V gene are MNHEY and SMNVEV (reference sequence). The CDR3 is made up of 15 amino acids. V trimming: 5 bases; J trimming: 3 bases; junction bases outside the gene matches: 8. CDR3 amino acids: CASSQPGTGRYEQYF. CDR3 coding DNA: TGTGCCAGCAGTCAACCCGGGACAGGGCGCTACGAGCAGTACTTC.

This clone was counted between two and nine times. This sequence joins TRBV11-3 and TRBJ2-7; weak D call: TRBD2 (6 bases). V lost 5 bases and J lost 1, with 15 bases in between. The CDR3 runs to 15 residues. CDR1 and CDR2 (germline): SGHNT, YENEEA. The CDR3 sequence is CASSVGGSTSYEQYF. CDR3 sequence (DNA): TGTGCCAGCAGCGTAGGAGGGTCAACATCCTACGAGCAGTACTTC.

This sequence joins TRBV5-1 and TRBJ2-7, with 10 bases fitting TRBD1. Germline CDR1 SGHRS, CDR2 YFSETQ. V was pared by 4 bases and J by 6 bases, with 10 bases of the junction left unmatched. This CDR3 has 15 residues. The CDR3 region has the DNA TGCGCCAGCAGCACAGGACAGGGGGTTTCGGGCGAGCAGTACTTC. This translates into CASSTGQGVSGEQYF.

This clone is a singleton in its sample. V usage is TRBV19 and J usage is TRBJ2-7; 10 nucleotides align to TRBD2. Losses at the gene ends were 9 bases for V and 0 bases for J; bases not matched to a gene: 14. This CDR3 is 17 amino acids long. Germline CDR1 and CDR2: LNHDA and SQIVND (reference sequence). The CDR3 nucleotides are TGTGCCAGCAGACAGGTATTTAGCGGGAGGACCTCCTACGAGCAGTACTTC. Its protein is CASRQVFSGRTSYEQYF. The full variable domain, completed using reference TRBV19 and TRBJ2-7, is DGGITQSPKYLFRKEGQNVTLSCEQNLNHDAMYWYRQDPGQGLRLIYYSQIVNDFQKGDIAEGYSVSREKKESFPLTVTSAQKNPTAFYLCASRQVFSGRTSYEQYFGPGTRLTVT.

The chain joins TRBV19 to TRBJ1-1; TRBD1 aligns across 12 bases. CDR1 is LNHDA, CDR2 SQIVND, per germline (reference sequence). The CDR3 runs 16 residues. After removal of 7 bases from V and 5 bases from J, the junction contained 11 bases not matched to a gene. The CDR3 here is CASTLSGDRGRTEAFF. Here the CDR3 DNA reads TGTGCCAGTACCCTTAGCGGGGACAGGGGGCGAACTGAAGCTTTCTTT.

The V call is TRBV20-1, the J call TRBJ1-6; D is possibly TRBD1 (6 bases). The CDR3 sequence is 14 residues long. Looked up from germline, CDR1 is DFQATT and CDR2 is SNEGSKA (reference sequence). Trimming pared 3 bases from V and 8 bases from J, leaving 14 bases between. The CDR3 sequence: CSASDRSRYSPLHF. The CDR3, as DNA: TGCAGTGCTAGTGACAGGTCGAGATATTCACCCCTCCACTTT.

This clone was seen more than once but under ten times. The chain combines TRBV4-2 with TRBJ1-5; weak D call: TRBD1 (6 bases). The CDR3 consists of 17 residues. CDR1 is LGHNA and CDR2 is YNFKEQ in the germline V gene. Trimming left V 5 bases short and J 0 bases short, with 17 bases between. CDR3: CASSGAGDGFSNQPQHF. For the CDR3, the DNA is TGTGCCAGCAGCGGGGCAGGGGACGGTTTTAGCAATCAGCCCCAGCATTTT.

The chain recombines TRBV3-1 (or the pseudogene TRBV3-2) with TRBJ1-5; D remains ambiguous. Trimming took off 4 bases at V and 3 bases at J, with 16 bases between the two ends. CDR3 size: 16 residues. CDR1 LGHDT and CDR2 YNNKEL come from the germline V gene (reference sequence). The CDR3 spells CASSPRQAGFNQPQHF. The CDR3 coding sequence is TGTGCCAGCAGCCCCCGACAAGCGGGTTTCAATCAGCCCCAGCATTTT.

V is TRBV4-2 and J is TRBJ2-4; D is unclear. This CDR3 contains 16 residues. The V end lost 0 bases, the J end lost 2 bases, and 11 bases lay between the germline ends. Germline V CDR1 and CDR2: LGHNA, YNFKEQ. The CDR3 loop is CASSQEESDPKNIQYF. The CDR3 region has the DNA TGTGCCAGCAGCCAAGAGGAAAGCGATCCCAAAAACATTCAGTACTTC.

V and J are TRBV24-1 and TRBJ2-1; possible D gene TRBD2, 6 bases. The germline CDR1 and CDR2 sequences are KGHDR and SFDVKD. The V end lost 3 bases, the J end lost 6 bases, and 14 bases lay between the germline ends. The CDR3 runs 15 residues. In DNA form, the CDR3 reads TGTGCCACCAGTGATAACCAGCGGGTTAGCAATGAGCAGTTCTTC. Translated: CATSDNQRVSNEQFF.

The rearrangement joins TRBV5-1 to TRBJ1-4; D uncertain. Germline lookup yields CDR1 SGHRS and CDR2 YFSETQ. The CDR3 runs to 14 residues. Trimming took off 0 bases at V and 6 bases at J, with 9 bases between the two ends. CDR3 protein: CASSLGHRDEKLFF. The CDR3, as DNA: TGCGCCAGCAGCTTGGGACATAGAGATGAAAAACTGTTTTTT.

This rearrangement joins TRBV20-1 to TRBJ1-2; 7 bases fit TRBD1. The V segment lost 5 bases and the J segment 8 bases; nucleotides outside the gene matches: 5. CDR3 length: 11 residues. Germline CDR1 is DFQATT and CDR2 is SNEGSKA (reference sequence). CDR3 region: CSAAGGRGYTF. DNA of the CDR3: TGCAGTGCTGCAGGGGGTCGCGGCTACACCTTC.

J is TRBJ2-1 and V is TRBV4-2; 10 positions agree with TRBD2. The CDR3 extends over 16 amino acids. Losses at the gene ends were 1 base for V and 5 bases for J; bases not matched to a gene: 5. Germline-derived CDR1 and CDR2 are LGHNA and YNFKEQ. CDR3 nucleotides: TGTGCCAGCAGCCAAGCAGCGGGAGGGGGAAACAATGAGCAGTTCTTC. Its translation: CASSQAAGGGNNEQFF.

The CDR3 loop is CASAPRDRFYEQYF. The CDR3 DNA is TGTGCCAGCGCTCCTCGGGACAGATTTTACGAGCAGTACTTC. This chain links TRBV27 with TRBJ2-7, with TRBD1 matching 7 bases. The germline CDR1 and CDR2 sequences are MNHEY and SMNVEV (reference sequence). This CDR3 is 14 amino acids long. With V trimmed by 8 bases and J by 4 bases, 11 bases remained unmatched.

This sequence joins TRBV11-2 and TRBJ1-5; D unclear. Looked up from germline, CDR1 is SGHAT and CDR2 is FQNNGV. The CDR3 contains 14 residues. V lost 0 bases and J 6 bases, leaving 9 bases between the germline ends. The CDR3 sequence: CASSLDRGFQPQHF. The DNA of the CDR3 is TGTGCCAGCAGCTTAGATCGCGGGTTTCAGCCCCAGCATTTT.